Listed here are 3 T cell receptor beta chains from one sample, sequenced in a study of vaccination effects on CD4 cells after COVID-19. It was after approximately 11 days of culture that CD4+ T cells were isolated. Subjects were given two BNT162b2 or mRNA-1273 vaccine doses. Produced via immunoSEQ multiplex PCR; TCRdb's table is partial and in-frame only. The data contain more than 60,000 clones, around two thirds of them singletons. No antigens are known for them. The input for sequencing was CD4+ T cells from PBMCs cultured without peptide, taken after COVID-19 vaccination. All receptors derive from a human donor who received a COVID-19 vaccine.

DNA of the CDR3: TGTGCCACCAGCAGCCAAAAGACACTAACTAGCACAGATACGCAGTATTTT. Amino acid sequence: CATSSQKTLTSTDTQYF. The J gene is TRBJ2-3, the V gene TRBV15, with no clear D. Trimming shortened V by 3 bases and J by 0 bases, and 16 bases separated the two germline ends. The CDR3 spans 17 residues. The germline CDR1 and CDR2 sequences are LNHNV and YYDKDF (reference sequence).

The gene calls are TRBV6-5 and TRBJ1-1; a weak D match, TRBD1 (6 bases). This CDR3 is built from 14 residues. With 8 bases removed from V and 2 bases from J, the gap between germline ends came to 15 bases. The germline gives CDR1 MNHEY, CDR2 SVGAGI. The DNA for the CDR3 is TGTGCCAGCTCCCGACAGGACGACAACACTGAAGCTTTCTTT. Translation: CASSRQDDNTEAFF.

This clone came up once. The V and J genes are TRBV5-1 and TRBJ2-2; D perhaps matches TRBD1 (7 bases). The CDR3 extends over 14 amino acids. In germline, CDR1 is SGHRS, CDR2 YFSETQ. With 1 base removed from V and 6 bases from J, the gap between germline ends came to 10 bases. For the CDR3, the DNA is TGCGCCAGCAGCTTGCAGGGGGGTGCCGGGGAGCTGTTTTTT. Translation: CASSLQGGAGELFF. The full variable domain, in which reference TRBV5-1 and TRBJ2-2 provide the parts outside the CDR3, is KAGVTQTPRYLIKTRGQQVTLSCSPISGHRSVSWYQQTPGQGLQFLFEYFSETQRNKGNFPGRFSGRQFSNSRSEMNVSTLELGDSALYLCASSLQGGAGELFFGEGSRLTVL.